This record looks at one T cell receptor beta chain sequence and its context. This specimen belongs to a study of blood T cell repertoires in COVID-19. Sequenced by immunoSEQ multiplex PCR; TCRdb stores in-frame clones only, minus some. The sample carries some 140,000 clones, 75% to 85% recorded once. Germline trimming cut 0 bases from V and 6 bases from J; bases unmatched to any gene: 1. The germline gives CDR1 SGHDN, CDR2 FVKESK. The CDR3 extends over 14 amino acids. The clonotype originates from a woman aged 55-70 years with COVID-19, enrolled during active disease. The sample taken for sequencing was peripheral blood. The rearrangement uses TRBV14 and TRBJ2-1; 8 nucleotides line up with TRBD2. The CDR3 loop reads CASSQERGVNEQFF. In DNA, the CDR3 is TGTGCCAGCAGCCAAGAGCGGGGGGTCAATGAGCAGTTCTTC.